The sequence of this TCR beta chain was determined in a study of T-cell reconstitution after alpha-beta-depleted transplantation in children. Overall study results and limits: For some patients, TCRbeta diversity was high at day 60 because of recipient T cells and thymic progenitors that survived. The study reportedly traced alpha-beta T cells about two months after transplant to several hundred expanded graft clones. The authors attributed T-cell counts and diversity one year after transplant mostly to newly produced T cells.

Unique molecular identifiers were built into the TCRbeta library. MiXCR was run by TCRdb on the PCR reads, yielding one entry per CDR3 protein. Among fewer than 700,000 distinct CDR3 sequences listed, roughly 13% were seen once. Concerning this clonotype itself: Its antigen is not known.

Germline V gene data show CDR1 as DFQATT and CDR2 as SNEGSKA (reference sequence). The CDR3 covers 14 residues. Trimming took off 1 base at V and 2 bases at J, with 12 bases between the two ends. The J gene is TRBJ2-7, the V gene TRBV20-1; D is possibly TRBD1 (6 bases). Source: PBMCs, mostly from graft donor cells, taken 360 days after TCRalphabeta/CD19-depleted stem cell transplant. The TCR comes from a male patient younger than 18 who had a stem cell transplant for acute myeloid leukemia, so the T cells may come from the graft donor. CDR3 nucleotide sequence: TGCAGTGCTAGAGGACAGGCTGTACCCTACGAGCAGTACTTC. It encodes CSARGQAVPYEQYF.